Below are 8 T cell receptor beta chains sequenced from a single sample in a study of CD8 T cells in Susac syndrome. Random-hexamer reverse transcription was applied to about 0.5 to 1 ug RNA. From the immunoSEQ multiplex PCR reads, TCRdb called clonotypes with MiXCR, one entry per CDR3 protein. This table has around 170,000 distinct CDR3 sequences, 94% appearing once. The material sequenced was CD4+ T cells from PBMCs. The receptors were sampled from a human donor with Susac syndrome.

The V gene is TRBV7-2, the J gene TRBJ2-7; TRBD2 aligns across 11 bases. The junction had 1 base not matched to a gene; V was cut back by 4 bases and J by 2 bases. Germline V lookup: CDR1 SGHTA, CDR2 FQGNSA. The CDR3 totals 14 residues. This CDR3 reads CASSSTSGAYEQYF. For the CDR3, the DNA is TGTGCCAGCAGCTCGACTAGCGGGGCCTACGAGCAGTACTTC.

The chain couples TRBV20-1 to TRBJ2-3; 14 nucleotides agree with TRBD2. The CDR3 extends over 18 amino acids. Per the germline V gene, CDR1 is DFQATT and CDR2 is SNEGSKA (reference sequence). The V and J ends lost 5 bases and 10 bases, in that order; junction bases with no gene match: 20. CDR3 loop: CSAYLGTSGGVLRMAQYF. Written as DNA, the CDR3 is TGCAGTGCTTACCTGGGGACTAGCGGGGGTGTCTTAAGAATGGCGCAGTATTTT.

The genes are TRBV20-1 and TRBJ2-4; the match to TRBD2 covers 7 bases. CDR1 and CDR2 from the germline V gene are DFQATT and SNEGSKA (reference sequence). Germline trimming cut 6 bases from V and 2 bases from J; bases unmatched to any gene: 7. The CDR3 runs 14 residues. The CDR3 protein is CSAGEGRSKNIQYF. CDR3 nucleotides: TGCAGTGCCGGGGAGGGCAGATCCAAAAACATTCAGTACTTC.

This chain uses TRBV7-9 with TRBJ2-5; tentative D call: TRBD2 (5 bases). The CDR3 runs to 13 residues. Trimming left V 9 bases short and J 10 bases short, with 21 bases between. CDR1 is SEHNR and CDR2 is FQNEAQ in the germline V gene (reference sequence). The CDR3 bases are TGTGCCAGGGCAGACTCCTCCGGGGTTGTCCAGTACTTC. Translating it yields CARADSSGVVQYF.

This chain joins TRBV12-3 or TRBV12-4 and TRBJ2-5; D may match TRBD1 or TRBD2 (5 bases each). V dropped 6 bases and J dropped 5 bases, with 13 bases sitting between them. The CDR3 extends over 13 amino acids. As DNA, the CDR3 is TGTGCCAGCAGGAGAGGGGCCCGGGAGACCCAGTACTTC. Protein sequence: CASRRGARETQYF.

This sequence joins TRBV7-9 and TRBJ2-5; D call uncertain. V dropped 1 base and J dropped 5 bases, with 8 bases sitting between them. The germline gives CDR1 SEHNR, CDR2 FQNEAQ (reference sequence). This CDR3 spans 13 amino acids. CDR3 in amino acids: CASSLGARETQYF. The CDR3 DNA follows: TGTGCCAGCAGCTTAGGGGCGAGGGAGACCCAGTACTTC. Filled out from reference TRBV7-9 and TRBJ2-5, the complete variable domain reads DTGVSQNPRHKITKRGQNVTFRCDPISEHNRLYWYRQTLGQGPEFLTYFQNEAQLEKSRLLSDRFSAERPKGSFSTLEIQRTEQGDSAMYLCASSLGARETQYFGPGTRLLVL.

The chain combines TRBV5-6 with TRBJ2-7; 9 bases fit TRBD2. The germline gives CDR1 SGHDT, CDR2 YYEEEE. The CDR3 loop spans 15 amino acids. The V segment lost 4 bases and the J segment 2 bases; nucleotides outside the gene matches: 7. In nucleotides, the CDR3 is TGTGCCAGCAGCGCTGTAGCGGGGGTACCCTACGAGCAGTACTTC. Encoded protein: CASSAVAGVPYEQYF.

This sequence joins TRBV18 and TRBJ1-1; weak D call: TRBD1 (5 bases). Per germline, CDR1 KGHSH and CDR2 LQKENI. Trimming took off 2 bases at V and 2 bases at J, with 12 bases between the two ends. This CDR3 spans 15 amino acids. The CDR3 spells CASSPTGTENTEAFF. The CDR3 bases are TGTGCCAGCTCACCAACCGGGACGGAAAACACTGAAGCTTTCTTT.